This entry concerns a single T cell receptor beta chain. The target of this receptor is not known. The record has no base qualities; no much larger clone is one base away. The sample originates from a study of response to subunit inactivated influenza vaccine (dated by TCRdb to 2016 to 2018). Turning to the overall study: Deep quantitative profiling of the T cell receptor repertoire was used in the study to follow responses to a trivalent subunit inactivated influenza vaccine. The study at large found these results: The authors suggested that each seasonal influenza vaccination may recruit only a limited number of new T cells.

The CDR3 goes from the cysteine to the phenylalanine over 16 residues. The DNA shown is the 48-base CDR3, in frame from base 1. The germline ends are 17 bases apart after V is trimmed by 1 base and J by 5 bases. Reading the germline V gene gives CDR1 SGHTA and CDR2 FQGNSA. Library preparation used RT-PCR. The instrument was an Illumina HiSeq 2500. TCRdb reprocessing: public reads trimmed at Q25 with fastp, clones called with MiXCR, in-frame beta chains kept. Under each unique CDR3 protein, matching rows form one entry showing the most common genes and DNA. The sample yields around 580,000 distinct CDR3 sequences; 14% were counted once. Around 10% of the sample comes from the top ten.

Material: PBMCs from blood, obtained 11 to 12 days after vaccination. The TCR was taken from a man aged 50 or older who received an inactivated influenza vaccine. Donor details come from another sample of the same person, matched by shared clones. This sequence uses TRBV7-2 and TRBJ1-2; a tentative D call is TRBD1 (6 bases match). CDR3 sequence: CASSLGGGARGYGYTF. The DNA sequence follows: TGTGCCAGCAGCTTAGGTGGAGGGGCCAGGGGTTATGGCTACACCTTC. The reference TRBV7-2 and TRBJ1-2 proteins fill in what lies around the CDR3, so the full variable domain reads GAGVSQSPSNKVTEKGKDVELRCDPISGHTALYWYRQSLGQGLEFLIYFQGNSAPDKSGLPSDRFSAERTGGSVSTLTIQRTQQEDSAVYLCASSLGGGARGYGYTFGSGTRLTVV.